The 8 T cell receptor beta chains below all came from one sample that was sequenced in a study of shared clonotypes between healthy human individuals (dated by TCRdb to the early 2020s). Library prep was done by the immunoSEQ multiplex PCR assay. In TCRdb, the immuneACCESS table is reduced to in-frame sequences with V and J assigned. These tables do not hold every clone; where another copy was compared, an unresolved V gene accounts for under half, and the others remain unexplained. This sample comprises about 980,000 clones, less than 85% of them detected only once. The ten largest account for approximately 1.5% of the sample. The sequenced sample was memory CD4+ T cells sorted from blood. Taken with the paper, the label for cell subset or site translates to: CD45RA-negative fraction. The receptors were gathered from a young man in good health.

This clone occurred once. This rearrangement joins TRBV6-1 to TRBJ2-7, with 9 positions matching TRBD1. This CDR3 has 16 residues. Germline CDR1 is MNHNS and CDR2 is SASEGT. V trimming: 4 bases; J trimming: 5 bases; junction bases outside the gene matches: 12. The CDR3 sequence is CASSGNRGDRGDEQYF. DNA of the CDR3: TGTGCCAGCAGTGGGAACAGGGGCGACAGGGGGGACGAGCAGTACTTC.

This chain links TRBV6-6 with TRBJ1-3; D is ambiguous. V was clipped by 1 base and J by 1 base, with 5 bases between them. Germline-derived CDR1 and CDR2 are MNHNY and SVGAGI (reference sequence). The CDR3 consists of 14 residues. In DNA, the CDR3 is TGTGCCAGCAGTTACTGGGGATCTGGAAACACCATATATTTT. Translated, it gives CASSYWGSGNTIYF.

The chain joins TRBV18 to TRBJ2-7, with D possibly TRBD1 on 6 matching bases. CDR3 length: 16 amino acids. Germline-derived CDR1 and CDR2 are KGHSH and LQKENI. V was clipped by 3 bases and J by 3 bases, with 18 bases between them. This CDR3 reads CASSPLDSPENYEQYF. CDR3 coding DNA: TGTGCCAGCTCACCTTTGGACAGCCCCGAGAACTACGAGCAGTACTTC.

Remarks on this clone: Given a much more abundant clone one base away, this may be a read error. The CDR3 loop is CASSPSEYGYTF. The CDR3 DNA reads as TGTGCCAGCAGCCCCTCCGAGTATGGCTACACCTTC. This chain joins TRBV6-6 and TRBJ1-2; D ambiguous. The germline gives CDR1 MNHNY, CDR2 SVGAGI (reference sequence). V was trimmed by 6 bases and J by 5 bases, leaving 10 bases between them. The CDR3 is 12 residues long.

The V gene is TRBV6-5, the J gene TRBJ2-7, with 10 bases matching TRBD2. Per germline, CDR1 MNHEY and CDR2 SVGAGI. V gave up 2 bases and J gave up 3 bases; unmatched junction bases: 1. This CDR3 contains 14 residues. The CDR3 sequence is CASSYTSGVYEQYF. CDR3 bases: TGTGCCAGCAGTTACACTAGCGGGGTCTACGAGCAGTACTTC.

This clone has ten or more counts. This chain joins TRBV7-9 and TRBJ1-1; 9 bases align to TRBD1. V gave up 6 bases and J gave up 5 bases; unmatched junction bases: 7. Germline V gene sequence: CDR1 SEHNR, CDR2 FQNEAQ (reference sequence). The CDR3 is 14 amino acids. The CDR3 coding sequence is TGTGCCAGCAGGATGACAGGGGGGGAGACTGAAGCTTTCTTT. It encodes CASRMTGGETEAFF.

This chain uses TRBV6-1 with TRBJ2-5; D possibly corresponds to TRBD2 (5 bases). Per the germline V gene, CDR1 is MNHNS and CDR2 is SASEGT. Trimming removed 0 bases at V and 2 bases at J, with 16 bases between. CDR3 size: 17 residues. This CDR3 reads CASSEALGGGVQETQYF. The CDR3, as DNA: TGTGCCAGCAGTGAAGCGCTCGGAGGTGGGGTTCAAGAGACCCAGTACTTC.

The chain uses TRBV4-1 and TRBJ2-3; D gene unclear. Trimming took 0 bases from V and 0 from J, leaving 7 bases between them. Germline CDR1 MGHRA, CDR2 YSYEKL. The CDR3 has 15 residues. The CDR3 loop is CASSQEGVSTDTQYF. Here the CDR3 DNA reads TGCGCCAGCAGCCAAGAGGGCGTGAGCACAGATACGCAGTATTTT.